This T cell receptor beta chain is drawn from a study of CD8 T cells in ankylosing spondylitis. A few counts support this clonotype. What it recognizes is unknown. The CDR3 totals 15 residues. Trimming pared 6 bases from V and 0 bases from J, leaving 14 bases between. Quantitative 5'-RACE was performed with molecular barcodes, and it yielded the TCR beta libraries. One entry per CDR3 protein results from TCRdb running MiXCR on the 5' RACE reads. The data contain about 800,000 distinct CDR3 sequences, 12% of them singletons. Findings and limits, study-wide: Seemingly characteristic of ankylosing spondylitis blood was a TCR beta motif consisting of fewer than 10 highly homologous variants. The clones that were linked to disease were reported to be significantly enriched in matched synovial fluid samples from ankylosing spondylitis patients. Clones linked with disease were CD8+ and fairly uncommon in the peripheral blood. Prior work had noted some motif variants in reactive arthritis blood and synovial fluid.

The clonotype comes from a male donor with ankylosing spondylitis. The V call is TRBV12-3 or TRBV12-4, the J call TRBJ1-2; D possibly corresponds to TRBD1 (5 bases). Sequencing was performed on blood, either unsorted or a sorted T cell fraction (not recorded which). CDR3 DNA sequence: TGTGCCAGCAGACTAGTGGGGACCGCTAACTATGGCTACACCTTC. It encodes CASRLVGTANYGYTF.